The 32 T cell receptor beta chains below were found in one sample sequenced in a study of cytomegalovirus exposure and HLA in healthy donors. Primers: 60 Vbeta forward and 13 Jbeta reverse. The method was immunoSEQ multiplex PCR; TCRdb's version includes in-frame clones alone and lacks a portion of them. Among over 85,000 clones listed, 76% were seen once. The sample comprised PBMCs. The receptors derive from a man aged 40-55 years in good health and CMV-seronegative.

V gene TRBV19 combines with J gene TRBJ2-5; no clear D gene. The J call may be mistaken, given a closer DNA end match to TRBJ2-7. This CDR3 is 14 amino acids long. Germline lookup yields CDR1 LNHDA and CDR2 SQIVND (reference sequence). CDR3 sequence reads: CASSIVFSSYEQYF. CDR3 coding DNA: TGTGCCAGTAGTATAGTCTTTAGCTCCTACGAGCAGTACTTC.

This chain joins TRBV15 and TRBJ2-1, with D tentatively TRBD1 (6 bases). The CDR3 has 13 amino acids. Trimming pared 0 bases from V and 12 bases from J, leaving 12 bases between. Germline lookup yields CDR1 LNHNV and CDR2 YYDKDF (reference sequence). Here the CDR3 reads CATSRDRAGVQFF. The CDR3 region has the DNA TGTGCCACCAGCAGAGATCGAGCAGGGGTGCAGTTCTTC.

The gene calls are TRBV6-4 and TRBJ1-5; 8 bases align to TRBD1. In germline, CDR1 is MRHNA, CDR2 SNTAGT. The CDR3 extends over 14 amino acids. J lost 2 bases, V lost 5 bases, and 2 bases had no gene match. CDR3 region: CASSYRGGNQPQHF. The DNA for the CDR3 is TGTGCCAGCAGTTACAGGGGGGGCAATCAGCCCCAGCATTTT.

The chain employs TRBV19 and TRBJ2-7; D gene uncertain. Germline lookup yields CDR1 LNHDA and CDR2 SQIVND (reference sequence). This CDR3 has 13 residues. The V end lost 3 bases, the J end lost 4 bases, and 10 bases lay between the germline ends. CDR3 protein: CASSIRVSYEQYF. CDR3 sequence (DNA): TGTGCCAGTAGTATTCGGGTTAGTTACGAGCAGTACTTC.

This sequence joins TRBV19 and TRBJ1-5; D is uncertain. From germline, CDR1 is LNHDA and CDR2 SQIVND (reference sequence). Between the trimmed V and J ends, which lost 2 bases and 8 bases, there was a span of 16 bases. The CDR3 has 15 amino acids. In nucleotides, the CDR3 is TGTGCCAGTAGTATATCCGGTTTTTTGTTCGAGCCCCAGCATTTT. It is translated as CASSISGFLFEPQHF.

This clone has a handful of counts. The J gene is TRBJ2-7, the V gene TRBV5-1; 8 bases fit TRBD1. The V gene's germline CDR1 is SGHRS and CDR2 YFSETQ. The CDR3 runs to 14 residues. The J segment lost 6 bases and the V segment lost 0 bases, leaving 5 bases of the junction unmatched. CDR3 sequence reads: CASSLGTGMGEQYF. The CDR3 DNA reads TGCGCCAGCAGCTTGGGGACAGGGATGGGCGAGCAGTACTTC.

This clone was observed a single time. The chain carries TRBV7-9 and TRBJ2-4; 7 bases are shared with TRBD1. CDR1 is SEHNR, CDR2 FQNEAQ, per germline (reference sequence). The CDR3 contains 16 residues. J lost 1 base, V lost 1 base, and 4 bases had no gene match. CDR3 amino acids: CASSLGSGGAKNIQYF. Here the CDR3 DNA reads TGTGCCAGCAGCTTAGGATCAGGGGGTGCCAAAAACATTCAGTACTTC.

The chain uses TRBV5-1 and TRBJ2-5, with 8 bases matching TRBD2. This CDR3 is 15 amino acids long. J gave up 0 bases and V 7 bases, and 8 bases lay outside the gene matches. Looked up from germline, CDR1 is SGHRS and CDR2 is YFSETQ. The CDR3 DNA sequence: TGCGCCAGCCAGACGAGCGGGGGCCACCAAGAGACCCAGTACTTC. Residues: CASQTSGGHQETQYF.

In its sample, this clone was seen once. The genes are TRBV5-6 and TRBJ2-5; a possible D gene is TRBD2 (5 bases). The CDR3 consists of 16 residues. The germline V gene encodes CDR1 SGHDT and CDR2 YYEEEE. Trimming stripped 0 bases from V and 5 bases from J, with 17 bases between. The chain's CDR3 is CASSLVWPGELETQYF. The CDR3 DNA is TGTGCCAGCAGCTTGGTATGGCCCGGGGAGCTCGAGACCCAGTACTTC.

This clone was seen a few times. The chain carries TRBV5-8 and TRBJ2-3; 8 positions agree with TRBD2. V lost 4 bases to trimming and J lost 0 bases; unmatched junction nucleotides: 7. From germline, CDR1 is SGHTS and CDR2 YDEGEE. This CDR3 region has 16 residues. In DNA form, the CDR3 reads TGTGCCAGCAGCCCCGGTAGCGGGGCTAGCACAGATACGCAGTATTTT. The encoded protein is CASSPGSGASTDTQYF.

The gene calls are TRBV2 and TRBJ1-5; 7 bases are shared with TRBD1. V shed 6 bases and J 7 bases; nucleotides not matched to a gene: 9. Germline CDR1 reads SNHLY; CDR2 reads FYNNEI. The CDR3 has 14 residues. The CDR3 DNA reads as TGTGCCAGCAGACCAGGGACAGCCTACCAGCCCCAGCATTTT. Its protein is CASRPGTAYQPQHF.

This CDR3 is CASANIPFDLGGSEQYF. The CDR3 DNA reads TGTGCCAGCGCCAACATCCCCTTCGATTTGGGGGGATCCGAGCAGTACTTC. The chain joins TRBV19 to TRBJ2-7; perhaps TRBD2 as D (6 bases). Germline V gene sequence: CDR1 LNHDA, CDR2 SQIVND (reference sequence). The CDR3 length is 17 residues. Between the trimmed V and J ends, which lost 9 bases and 6 bases, there was a span of 30 bases.

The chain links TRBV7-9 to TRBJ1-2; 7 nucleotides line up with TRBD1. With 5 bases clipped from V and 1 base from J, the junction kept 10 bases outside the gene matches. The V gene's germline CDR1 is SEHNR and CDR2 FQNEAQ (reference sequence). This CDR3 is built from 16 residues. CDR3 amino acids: CASSHPGQTINYGYTF. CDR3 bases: TGTGCCAGCAGCCATCCGGGACAGACGATTAACTATGGCTACACCTTC. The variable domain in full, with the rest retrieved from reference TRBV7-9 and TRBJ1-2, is DTGVSQNPRHKITKRGQNVTFRCDPISEHNRLYWYRQTLGQGPEFLTYFQNEAQLEKSRLLSDRFSAERPKGSFSTLEIQRTEQGDSAMYLCASSHPGQTINYGYTFGSGTRLTVV.

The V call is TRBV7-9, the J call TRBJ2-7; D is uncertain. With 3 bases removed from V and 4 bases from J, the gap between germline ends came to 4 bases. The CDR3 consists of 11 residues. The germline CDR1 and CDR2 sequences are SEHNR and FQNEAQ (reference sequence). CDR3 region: CASSFRYEQYF. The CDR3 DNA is TGTGCCAGCAGCTTCCGGTACGAGCAGTACTTC.

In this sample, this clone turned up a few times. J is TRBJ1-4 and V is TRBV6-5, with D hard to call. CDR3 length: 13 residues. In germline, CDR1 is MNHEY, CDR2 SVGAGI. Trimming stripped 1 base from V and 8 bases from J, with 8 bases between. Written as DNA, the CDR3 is TGTGCCAGCAGTTACTTCGCGAGCGAAAAACTGTTTTTT. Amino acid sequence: CASSYFASEKLFF.

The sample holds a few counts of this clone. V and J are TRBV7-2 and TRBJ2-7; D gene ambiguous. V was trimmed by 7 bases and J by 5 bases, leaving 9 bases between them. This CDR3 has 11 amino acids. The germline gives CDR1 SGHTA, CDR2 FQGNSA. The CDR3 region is CASTFINEQYF. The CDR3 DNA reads TGTGCCAGCACCTTTATAAACGAGCAGTACTTC. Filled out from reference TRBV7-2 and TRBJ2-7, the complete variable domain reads GAGVSQSPSNKVTEKGKDVELRCDPISGHTALYWYRQSLGQGLEFLIYFQGNSAPDKSGLPSDRFSAERTGGSVSTLTIQRTQQEDSAVYLCASTFINEQYFGPGTRLTVT.

Written as DNA, the CDR3 is TGTGCCAGCAAATCGGACAGGACAACTAATGAAAAACTGTTTTTT. Amino acids: CASKSDRTTNEKLFF. The chain carries TRBV6-5 and TRBJ1-4; TRBD1 matches 7 bases. The CDR3 contains 15 residues. With V trimmed by 7 bases and J by 0 bases, 5 bases remained unmatched. Germline CDR1 is MNHEY and CDR2 is SVGAGI.

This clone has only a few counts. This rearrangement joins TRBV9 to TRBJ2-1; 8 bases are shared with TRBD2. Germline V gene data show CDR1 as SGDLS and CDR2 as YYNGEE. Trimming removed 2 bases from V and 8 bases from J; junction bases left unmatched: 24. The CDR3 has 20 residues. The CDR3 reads CASSVRTGVDVSGSPDEQFF. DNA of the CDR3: TGTGCCAGCAGCGTCCGGACCGGGGTTGACGTGAGCGGGAGTCCGGATGAGCAGTTCTTC. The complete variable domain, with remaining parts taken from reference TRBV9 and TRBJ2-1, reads DSGVTQTPKHLITATGQRVTLRCSPRSGDLSVYWYQQSLDQGLQFLIQYYNGEERAKGNILERFSAQQFPDLHSELNLSSLELGDSALYFCASSVRTGVDVSGSPDEQFFGPGTRLTVL.

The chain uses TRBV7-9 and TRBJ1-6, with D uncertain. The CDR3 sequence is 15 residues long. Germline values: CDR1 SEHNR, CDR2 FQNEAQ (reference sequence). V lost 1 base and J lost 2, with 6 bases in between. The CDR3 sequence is CASSLGQTYNSPLHF. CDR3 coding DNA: TGTGCCAGCAGCTTAGGGCAGACCTATAATTCACCCCTCCACTTT.

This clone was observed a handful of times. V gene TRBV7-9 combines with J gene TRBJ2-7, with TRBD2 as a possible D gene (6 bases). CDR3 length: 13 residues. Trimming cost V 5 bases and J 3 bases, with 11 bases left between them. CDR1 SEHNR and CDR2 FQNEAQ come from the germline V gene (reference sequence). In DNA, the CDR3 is TGTGCCAGCAGCGGCACCGGGGGCTACGAGCAGTACTTC. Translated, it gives CASSGTGGYEQYF.

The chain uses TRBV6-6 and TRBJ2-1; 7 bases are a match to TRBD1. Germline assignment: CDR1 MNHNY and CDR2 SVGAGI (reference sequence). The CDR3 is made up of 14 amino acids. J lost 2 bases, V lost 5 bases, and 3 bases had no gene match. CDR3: CASSKDRTYNEQFF. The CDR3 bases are TGTGCCAGCAGTAAGGACAGGACCTACAATGAGCAGTTCTTC.

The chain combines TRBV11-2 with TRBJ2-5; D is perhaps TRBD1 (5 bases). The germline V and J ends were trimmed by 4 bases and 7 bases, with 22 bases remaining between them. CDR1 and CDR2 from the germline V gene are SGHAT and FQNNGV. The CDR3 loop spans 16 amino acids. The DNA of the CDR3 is TGTGCCAGCAGCTCTCCTCCGACAGAACCCAAGAGGACCCAGTACTTC. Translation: CASSSPPTEPKRTQYF.

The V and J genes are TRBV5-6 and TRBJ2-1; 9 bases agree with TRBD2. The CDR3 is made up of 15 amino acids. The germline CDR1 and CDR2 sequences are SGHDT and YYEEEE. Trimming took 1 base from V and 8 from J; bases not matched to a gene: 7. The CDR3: CASSLWASGNDEQFF. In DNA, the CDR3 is TGTGCCAGCAGCTTGTGGGCTAGCGGGAACGATGAGCAGTTCTTC.

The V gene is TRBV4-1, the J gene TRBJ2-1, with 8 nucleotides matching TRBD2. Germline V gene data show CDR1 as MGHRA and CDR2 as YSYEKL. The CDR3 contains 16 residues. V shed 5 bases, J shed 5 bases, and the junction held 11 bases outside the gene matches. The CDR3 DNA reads TGCGCCAGCAGCAAGGGAGGGGCTAGCGGGCACAATGAGCAGTTCTTC. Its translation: CASSKGGASGHNEQFF.

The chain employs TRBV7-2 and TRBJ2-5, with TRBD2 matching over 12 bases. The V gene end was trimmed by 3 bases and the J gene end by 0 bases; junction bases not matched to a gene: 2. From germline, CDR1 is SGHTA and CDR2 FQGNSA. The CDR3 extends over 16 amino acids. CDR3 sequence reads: CASSLTSGGYQETQYF. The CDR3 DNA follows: TGTGCCAGCAGCTTGACTAGCGGGGGATACCAAGAGACCCAGTACTTC. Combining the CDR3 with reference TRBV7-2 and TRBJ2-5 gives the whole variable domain GAGVSQSPSNKVTEKGKDVELRCDPISGHTALYWYRQSLGQGLEFLIYFQGNSAPDKSGLPSDRFSAERTGGSVSTLTIQRTQQEDSAVYLCASSLTSGGYQETQYFGPGTRLLVL.

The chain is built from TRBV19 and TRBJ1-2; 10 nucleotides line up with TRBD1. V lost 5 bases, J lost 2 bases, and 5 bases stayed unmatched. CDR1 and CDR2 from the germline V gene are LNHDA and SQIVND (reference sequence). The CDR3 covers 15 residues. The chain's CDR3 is CASSSRTGGNYGYTF. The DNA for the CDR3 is TGTGCCAGTAGTTCTCGGACAGGGGGAAACTATGGCTACACCTTC.

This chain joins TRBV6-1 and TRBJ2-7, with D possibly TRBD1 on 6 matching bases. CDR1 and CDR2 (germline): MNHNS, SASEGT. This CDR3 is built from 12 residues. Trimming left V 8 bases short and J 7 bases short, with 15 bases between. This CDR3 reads CASGRTDTEQYF. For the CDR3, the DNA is TGTGCCAGCGGTAGGACAGATACGGAGCAGTACTTC.

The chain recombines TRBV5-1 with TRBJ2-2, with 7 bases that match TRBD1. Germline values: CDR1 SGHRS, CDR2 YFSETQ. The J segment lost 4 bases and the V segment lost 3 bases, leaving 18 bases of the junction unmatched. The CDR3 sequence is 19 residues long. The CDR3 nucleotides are TGCGCCAGCAGCTCTTCATCGACAGGGTTACTTTTTGGCACCGGGGAGCTGTTTTTT. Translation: CASSSSSTGLLFGTGELFF. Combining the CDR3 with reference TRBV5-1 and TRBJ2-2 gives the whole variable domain KAGVTQTPRYLIKTRGQQVTLSCSPISGHRSVSWYQQTPGQGLQFLFEYFSETQRNKGNFPGRFSGRQFSNSRSEMNVSTLELGDSALYLCASSSSSTGLLFGTGELFFGEGSRLTVL.

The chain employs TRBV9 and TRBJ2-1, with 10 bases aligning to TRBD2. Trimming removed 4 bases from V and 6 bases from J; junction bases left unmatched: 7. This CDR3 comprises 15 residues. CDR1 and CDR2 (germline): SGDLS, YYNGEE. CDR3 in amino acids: CASSPQLAGINEQFF. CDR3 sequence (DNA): TGTGCCAGCAGCCCCCAACTAGCGGGAATCAATGAGCAGTTCTTC.

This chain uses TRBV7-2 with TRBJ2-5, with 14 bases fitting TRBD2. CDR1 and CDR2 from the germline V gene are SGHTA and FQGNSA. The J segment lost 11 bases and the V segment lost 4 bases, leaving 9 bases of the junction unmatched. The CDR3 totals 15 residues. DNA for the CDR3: TGTGCCAGCAGCTACGCCGGGACTAGCGGGAGAGAGCAGTACTTC. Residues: CASSYAGTSGREQYF.

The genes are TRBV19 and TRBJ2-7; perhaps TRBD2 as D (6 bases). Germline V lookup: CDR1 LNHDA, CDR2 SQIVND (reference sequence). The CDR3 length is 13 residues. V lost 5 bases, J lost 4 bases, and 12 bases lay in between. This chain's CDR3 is CASSPSAGYEQYF. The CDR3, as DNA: TGTGCCAGTAGTCCCTCAGCGGGTTACGAGCAGTACTTC. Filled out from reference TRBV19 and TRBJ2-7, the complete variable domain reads DGGITQSPKYLFRKEGQNVTLSCEQNLNHDAMYWYRQDPGQGLRLIYYSQIVNDFQKGDIAEGYSVSREKKESFPLTVTSAQKNPTAFYLCASSPSAGYEQYFGPGTRLTVT.

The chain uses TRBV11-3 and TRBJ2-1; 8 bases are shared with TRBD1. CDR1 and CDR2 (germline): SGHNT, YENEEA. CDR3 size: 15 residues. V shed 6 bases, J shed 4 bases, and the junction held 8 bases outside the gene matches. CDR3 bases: TGTGCCAGCAGTCCCGGACAGGGTGGGTACAATGAGCAGTTCTTC. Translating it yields CASSPGQGGYNEQFF. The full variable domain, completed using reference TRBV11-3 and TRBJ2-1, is EAGVVQSPRYKIIEKKQPVAFWCNPISGHNTLYWYLQNLGQGPELLIRYENEEAVDDSQLPKDRFSAERLKGVDSTLKIQPAELGDSAVYLCASSPGQGGYNEQFFGPGTRLTVL.